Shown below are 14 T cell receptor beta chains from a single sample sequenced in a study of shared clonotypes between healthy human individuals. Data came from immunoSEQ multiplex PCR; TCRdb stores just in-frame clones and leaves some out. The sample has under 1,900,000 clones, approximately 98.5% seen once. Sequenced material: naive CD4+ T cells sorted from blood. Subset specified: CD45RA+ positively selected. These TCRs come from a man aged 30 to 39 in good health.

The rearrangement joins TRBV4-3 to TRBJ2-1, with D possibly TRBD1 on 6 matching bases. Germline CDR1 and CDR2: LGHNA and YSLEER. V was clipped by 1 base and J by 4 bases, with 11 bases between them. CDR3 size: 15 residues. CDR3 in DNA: TGCGCCAGCAGCCAAGCGGACAGAGAATACAATGAGCAGTTCTTC. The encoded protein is CASSQADREYNEQFF.

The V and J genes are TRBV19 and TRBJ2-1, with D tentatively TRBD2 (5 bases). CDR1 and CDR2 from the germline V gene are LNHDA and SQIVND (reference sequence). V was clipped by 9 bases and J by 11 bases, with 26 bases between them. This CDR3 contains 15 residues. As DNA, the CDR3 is TGTGCCAGCTCCCCCGCCGGGAAGTCGATAGCCCAGCAGTTCTTC. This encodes CASSPAGKSIAQQFF.

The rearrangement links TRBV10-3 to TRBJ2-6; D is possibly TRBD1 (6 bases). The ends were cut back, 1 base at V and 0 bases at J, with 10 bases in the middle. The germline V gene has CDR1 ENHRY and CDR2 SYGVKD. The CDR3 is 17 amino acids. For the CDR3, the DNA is TGTGCCATCAGTGAGTGGGGACATATCTCTGGGGCCAACGTCCTGACTTTC. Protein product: CAISEWGHISGANVLTF.

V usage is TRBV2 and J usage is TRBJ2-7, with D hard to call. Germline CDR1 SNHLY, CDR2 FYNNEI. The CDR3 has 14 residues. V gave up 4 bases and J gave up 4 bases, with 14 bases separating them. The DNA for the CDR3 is TGTGCCAGCAGTGCGGGCCCTACCTTGTACGAGCAGTACTTC. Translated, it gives CASSAGPTLYEQYF.

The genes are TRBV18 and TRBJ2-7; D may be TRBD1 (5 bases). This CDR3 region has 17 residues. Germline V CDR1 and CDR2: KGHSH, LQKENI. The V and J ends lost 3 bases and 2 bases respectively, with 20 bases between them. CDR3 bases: TGTGCCAGCTCACCCATACGACAGTCACGGGCCACCTACGAGCAGTACTTC. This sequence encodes CASSPIRQSRATYEQYF.

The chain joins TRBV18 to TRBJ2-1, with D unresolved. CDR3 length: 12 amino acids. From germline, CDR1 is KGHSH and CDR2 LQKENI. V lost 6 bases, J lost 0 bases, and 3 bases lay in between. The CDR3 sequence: CASSTSYNEQFF. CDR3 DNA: TGTGCCAGCTCCACCTCCTACAATGAGCAGTTCTTC.

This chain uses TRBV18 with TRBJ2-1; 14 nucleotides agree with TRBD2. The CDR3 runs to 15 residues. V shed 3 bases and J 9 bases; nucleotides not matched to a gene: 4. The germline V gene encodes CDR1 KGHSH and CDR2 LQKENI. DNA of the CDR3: TGTGCCAGCTCACCGAGAGGACTAGCGGGAGGTGAGCAGTTCTTC. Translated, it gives CASSPRGLAGGEQFF.

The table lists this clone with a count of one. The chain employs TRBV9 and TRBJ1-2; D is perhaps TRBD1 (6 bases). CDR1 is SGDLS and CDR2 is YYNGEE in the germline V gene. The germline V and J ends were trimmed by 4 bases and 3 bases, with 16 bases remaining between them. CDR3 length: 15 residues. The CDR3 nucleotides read TGTGCCAGCAGCACCGAGACAGGACCCTACTATGGCTACACCTTC. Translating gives CASSTETGPYYGYTF.

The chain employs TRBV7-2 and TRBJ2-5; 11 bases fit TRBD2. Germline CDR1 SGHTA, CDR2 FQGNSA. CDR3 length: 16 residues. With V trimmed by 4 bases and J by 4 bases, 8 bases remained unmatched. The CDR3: CASSSGTSGGGETQYF. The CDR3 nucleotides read TGTGCCAGCAGCTCCGGGACTAGCGGAGGGGGAGAGACCCAGTACTTC.

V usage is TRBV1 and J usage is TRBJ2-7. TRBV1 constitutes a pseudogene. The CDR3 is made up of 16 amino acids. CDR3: CTSSLASALSSYEQYF. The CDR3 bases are TGCACCAGCAGCCTGGCCTCTGCTCTTAGCTCCTACGAGCAGTACTTC.

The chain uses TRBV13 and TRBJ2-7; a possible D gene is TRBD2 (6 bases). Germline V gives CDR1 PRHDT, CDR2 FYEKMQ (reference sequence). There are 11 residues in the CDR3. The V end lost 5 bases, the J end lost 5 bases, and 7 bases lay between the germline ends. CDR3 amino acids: CASSRGDEQYF. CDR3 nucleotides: TGTGCCAGCAGCCGCGGGGACGAGCAGTACTTC. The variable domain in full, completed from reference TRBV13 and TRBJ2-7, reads AAGVIQSPRHLIKEKRETATLKCYPIPRHDTVYWYQQGPGQDPQFLISFYEKMQSDKGSIPDRFSAQQFSDYHSELNMSSLELGDSALYFCASSRGDEQYFGPGTRLTVT.

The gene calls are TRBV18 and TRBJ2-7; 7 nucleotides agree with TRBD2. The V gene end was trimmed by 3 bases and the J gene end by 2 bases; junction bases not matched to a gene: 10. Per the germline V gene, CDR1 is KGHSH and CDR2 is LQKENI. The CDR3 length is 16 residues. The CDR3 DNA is TGTGCCAGCTCACCCCAGATGGGAGCGGGACCCTACGAGCAGTACTTC. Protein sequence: CASSPQMGAGPYEQYF. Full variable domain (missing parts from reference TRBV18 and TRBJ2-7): NAGVMQNPRHLVRRRGQEARLRCSPMKGHSHVYWYRQLPEEGLKFMVYLQKENIIDESGMPKERFSAEFPKEGPSILRIQQVVRGDSAAYFCASSPQMGAGPYEQYFGPGTRLTVT.

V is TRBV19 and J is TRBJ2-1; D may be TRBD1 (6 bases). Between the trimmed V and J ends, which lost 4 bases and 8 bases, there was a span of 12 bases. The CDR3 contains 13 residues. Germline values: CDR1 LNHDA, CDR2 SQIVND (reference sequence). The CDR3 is CASSRAGDHEQFF. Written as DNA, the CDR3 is TGTGCCAGTAGTAGGGCAGGGGACCATGAGCAGTTCTTC.

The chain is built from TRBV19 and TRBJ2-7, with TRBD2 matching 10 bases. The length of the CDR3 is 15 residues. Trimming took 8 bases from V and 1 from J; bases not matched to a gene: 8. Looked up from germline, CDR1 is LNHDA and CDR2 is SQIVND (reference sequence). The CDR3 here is CASQRHSGRSYEQYF. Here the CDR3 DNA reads TGTGCCAGTCAACGCCATAGCGGGAGGTCCTACGAGCAGTACTTC.